This paragraph reports one TCR beta chain. Its antigen is as yet unknown. This specimen belongs to a study of beta chain features in type 1 diabetes. Study-wide context: Age, gender and cell yields were alike across patients and healthy donors. Study-wide findings and caveats: Individuals with type 1 diabetes displayed fewer insertions and more deletions at VDJ junctions.

All of the isolated RNA was reverse transcribed, so expressed TCRB transcripts were sequenced. Reads for stem cell-like memory T cell samples averaged around 1 million. TCRdb's table, derived via immunoSEQ multiplex PCR, lists solely in-frame clones and lacks some. The sample records 15,000 to 19,000 clones, 40% to 45% being singletons. V was pared by 1 base and J by 4 bases, with 11 bases between. Germline values: CDR1 KGHSY, CDR2 FQNENV. The CDR3 has 15 residues. The chain uses TRBV16 and TRBJ1-5, with no clear D. This clonotype was sampled from a woman between 40 and 55 years old in good health. Sequenced input: stem cell memory CD4+ T cells from blood. CDR3 sequence reads: CASSQLGQRNQPQHF. CDR3 coding DNA: TGTGCCAGCAGCCAATTGGGCCAGAGAAATCAGCCCCAGCATTTT.